The source of this T cell receptor (beta chain) is a study of TIL therapy for anti-PD-1-resistant metastatic lung cancer. About the study: Tumors had a median PD-L1 proportion score of 5% to 6.5%. General observations from the study: TIL cultures after expansion showed higher clonality and lower diversity than baseline tumor (median about 6% vs 30%).

This sample's time point: pre-treatment sample, taken before nivolumab and TIL therapy. Tumor tissue came from excised metastases, mostly pleural nodules or supraclavicular lymph nodes. Progressing patients received lymphodepletion, expanded TIL infusion and IL-2. Sequencing used immunoSEQ v3. TCRdb's copy holds only in-frame clones and misses some; the assay was immunoSEQ multiplex PCR. The table records about 13,000 clones, approximately 71% of them present only once. This clone has more than one count but fewer than ten. Its target is not known. V lost 0 bases, J lost 11 bases, and 7 bases stayed unmatched. The germline CDR1 and CDR2 sequences are SGHRS and YFSETQ. CDR3 length: 13 residues.

The rearrangement links TRBV5-1 to TRBJ1-1, with 7 bases lining up with TRBD1. The sample consisted of tumor tissue, taken at baseline. This receptor was obtained from a woman aged 30-85 years with non-small cell lung cancer. The CDR3 protein is CASSLELRGRAFF. CDR3 in DNA: TGCGCCAGCAGCTTGGAGTTAAGGGGGCGGGCTTTCTTT.